The entry that follows covers one T cell receptor (beta chain) sequence. This clonotype turned up a few times. The clone's antigen remains unknown. Qualities for individual bases were not recorded, and no much larger clone is one base off. Data came from an Illumina NovaSeq 6000. TCR cDNA was synthesized by 5'RACE template switching, which introduced a universal primer site and unique molecular identifiers. Priming of cDNA synthesis was performed from both the TCR alpha and TCR beta constant segments. Two PCR steps were used to amplify libraries, with sample barcodes and sequencing adapters being added in the second step. Sequencing of libraries was done on Illumina HiSeq 2500 (2x100 bp) or NovaSeq (2x150 bp). Per the source publication's procedure: Demultiplexing of reads and collapsing into UMI consensus sequences were performed with MIGEC, and V(D)J alignment was carried out with MiXCR. Using edgeR on replicate PBMC samples, clonotypes were called vaccine-responding if FDR was below 0.01 and the log2 fold change was above 5 up to day 15. Each bulk clonotype was labeled CD4 or CD8 based on which sequenced repertoire, CD4 or CD8, contained the clonotype at higher abundance. The public sequencing data were trimmed at Q25 with fastp and processed into clonotypes with MiXCR by TCRdb, which kept only in-frame beta chains. Rows matching on CDR3 protein sequence are summarized as one entry with the most common DNA and genes. The V and J calls shown here were made by TCRdb, not taken from the authors' results. This sample holds just over 300,000 distinct CDR3 sequences; less than 4.5% were observed only once. The ten largest clones capture roughly a quarter of the sample.

From its cysteine to its phenylalanine, the CDR3 spans 14 amino acids. This entry keeps only the CDR3 DNA: 42 bases, framed from base 1. Between the V and J ends, shortened by 5 bases and 5 bases respectively, the junction contains 16 bases. Reading the germline V gene gives CDR1 KGHSY and CDR2 FQNENV. The sample belongs to a study of T cells after yellow fever vaccination (dated by TCRdb to between 2018 and 2021). Looking at the study overall: The SMART-Seq v4 Ultra Low Input RNA kit was used to prepare libraries from fractions with low cell numbers. To track T-cell clones before and after primary and booster YFV17D yellow fever vaccination, bulk TCR alpha and beta repertoires were sequenced longitudinally. Two healthy male donors, one aged 18 to 30 and one aged 30 to 40 years, made up the cohort. Bulk PBMC replicates and cell subsets were isolated from blood drawn at multiple timepoints before and after both primary and secondary immunization.

The treatment or condition label, as the study defines it: live attenuated yellow fever vaccine strain. At each blood-draw timepoint, two biological replicates of bulk PBMCs were obtained. A standard Ficoll-Paque protocol was used to isolate PBMCs from peripheral blood. TriZol was used to extract RNA from bulk PBMCs, from CD4 and CD8 fractions, and from dextramer-positive and dextramer-negative fractions. What the work shows at the level of the full study, not this receptor alone: After the booster, most of the clones that had expanded following primary vaccination were detected again (around 95% of CD4 and more than 85% of CD8), which suggests that memory was broadly maintained. Because abundant contaminating clonotypes from the bulk population could be contained in FACS-sorted repertoires, computational filtering was required. A small share of clonotypes was detected in both CD4 and CD8 compartments, with the overlap likely arising from convergent recombination. Only a couple of donors were included in the study, so the extent to which the findings can be generalized is limited. Compared with the primary T-cell response, the secondary T-cell response was faster but weaker, reaching its peak on day 5 rather than on day 15.

The clonotype comes from a man younger than 35 who received the YFV17D yellow fever vaccine. The source was PBMCs, collected on the day of the yellow fever booster vaccination. The receptor chain draws on TRBV16 and TRBJ2-7; TRBD1 is a possible D gene, resting on 5 matching bases. The DNA is as follows: TGTGCCAGCAGCACCTCCAGGGTATCACACGAGCAGTACTTC. It codes for CASSTSRVSHEQYF.